The clone carrying this T cell receptor (beta chain) was observed a few times. Its antigen is currently unknown. Primed by a sample-barcoded 5' primer and a J-beta primer mix, a second PCR proceeded for about 6 to 11 cycles. TCRdb passed the 5' RACE reads through MiXCR, listing each CDR3 protein once. The table shows 550,000 to 750,000 distinct CDR3 sequences, with around 20% occurring only once. This specimen belongs to a study of blood T cells in healthy people across ages. Overall study results and limits: Diversity figures derived from one million T cells were judged to underestimate the true value. Per million T cells, TCR beta diversity dropped roughly linearly as age increased. Samples with more naive T cells showed higher observed beta diversity.

CDR1 and CDR2 from the germline V gene are ENHRY and SYGVKD. J gave up 6 bases and V 0 bases, and 6 bases lay outside the gene matches. The CDR3 spans 15 residues. This sequence originates from a man between 65 and 85 years old in good health. V and J are TRBV10-3 and TRBJ1-2; 8 bases align to TRBD1. Sequences were obtained from blood. This chain's CDR3 is CAISESLGTGHGYTF. CDR3 nucleotides: TGTGCCATCAGTGAGTCCCTCGGGACAGGACATGGCTACACCTTC.